The T cell receptor (beta chain) under discussion was sequenced for a study of memory CD4+ T cells and cytomegalovirus serostatus. Study overall: Healthy Belgian adult donors included nine or ten CMV-positive and some 23 CMV-negative people.

The CDR3 extends over 16 amino acids. Germline V gene data show CDR1 as LNHDA and CDR2 as SQIVND (reference sequence). Trimming removed 7 bases from V and 0 bases from J, with 15 bases in between. Sequencing was performed with immunoSEQ multiplex PCR; in TCRdb, only in-frame clones are kept and a portion is missing. The sample gives more than 40,000 clones, around 78% of which show up once; roughly 6.7% is in the top ten. The sort gate was single viable CD3+CD4+CD8-CD45RO+ cells for memory CD4+ T cells. The chain joins TRBV19 to TRBJ2-2; D is undetermined. This TCR was sampled from an adult in good health and CMV-seronegative. Sequenced: memory CD4+ T cells from blood. The CDR3 protein is CASISPGRTNTGELFF. CDR3 nucleotides: TGTGCCAGTATCTCGCCCGGACGGACGAACACCGGGGAGCTGTTTTTT.